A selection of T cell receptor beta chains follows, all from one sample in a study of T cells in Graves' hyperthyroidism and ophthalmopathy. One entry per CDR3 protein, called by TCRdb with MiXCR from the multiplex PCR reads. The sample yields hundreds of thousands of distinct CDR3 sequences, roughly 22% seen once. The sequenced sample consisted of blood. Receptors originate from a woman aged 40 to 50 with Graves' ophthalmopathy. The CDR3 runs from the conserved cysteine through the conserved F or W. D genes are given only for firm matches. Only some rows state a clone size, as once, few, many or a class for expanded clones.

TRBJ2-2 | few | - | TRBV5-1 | TGCGCCAGCAGCCAACAGGGAGCGGGCACCGGGGAGCTGTTTTTT | CASSQQGAGTGELFF
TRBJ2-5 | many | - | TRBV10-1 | TGCGCCAGCAGTGGGCTGAAACAAGAGACCCAGTACTTC | CASSGLKQETQYF
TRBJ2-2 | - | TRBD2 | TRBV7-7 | TGTGCTAGCAGCGGGGCCACCGGGGAGCTGTTTTTT | CASSGATGELFF
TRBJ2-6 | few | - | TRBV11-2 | TGTGCCAGCGCATTTATATCACGAGGAGGGACTGGGGCCAACGTCCTGACTTTC | CASAFISRGGTGANVLTF
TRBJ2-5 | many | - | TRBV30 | TGTGCCTGGATGGGGCGGGAGACCCAGTACTTC | CAWMGRETQYF
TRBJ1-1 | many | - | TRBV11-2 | TGTGCCAGCAGCTTAGACACCCCTGGGGGCTCGAACACTGAAGCTTTCTTT | CASSLDTPGGSNTEAFF
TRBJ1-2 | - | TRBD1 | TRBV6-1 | TGTGCCAGCAGTCGACCCTCAGGGGGAGTAGGGGGCTACACCTTC | CASSRPSGGVGGYTF
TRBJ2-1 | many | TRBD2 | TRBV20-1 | TGCAGTGCTAGAGATTCGGGGGGGCCATCCTACAATGAGCAGTTCTTC | CSARDSGGPSYNEQFF
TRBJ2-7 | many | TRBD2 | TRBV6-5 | TGTGCCAGCAGTTACTCTGGCGGGAGTTCCTACGAGCAGTACTTC | CASSYSGGSSYEQYF
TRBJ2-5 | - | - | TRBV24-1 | TGTGCCACCAGTGATCCCTCTTGGACCCAGTACTTC | CATSDPSWTQYF
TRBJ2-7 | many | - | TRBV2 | TGTGCCAGCGGACGGAGCTCCTACGAGCAGTACTTC | CASGRSSYEQYF
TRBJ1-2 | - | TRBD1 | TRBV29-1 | TGCAGCGTCGGCGGACAGGGGTGGAGCTATGGCTACACCTTC | CSVGGQGWSYGYTF
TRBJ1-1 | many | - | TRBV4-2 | TGTGCCAGCAGCCATCCCTCCGGGACACTGAACACTGAAGCTTTCTTT | CASSHPSGTLNTEAFF
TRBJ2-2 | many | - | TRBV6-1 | TGTGCCAGCAGATCCACAGTCACCGGGGAGCTGTTTTTT | CASRSTVTGELFF
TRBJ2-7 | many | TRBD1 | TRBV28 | TGTGCCAGCAGTCTAGGACAGGGGGCCCACGAGCAGTACTTC | CASSLGQGAHEQYF
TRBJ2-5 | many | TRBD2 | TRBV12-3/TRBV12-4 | TGTGCCAGCAGTTTAGCTAGCGGGGGCGAGAAGACCCAGTACTTC | CASSLASGGEKTQYF
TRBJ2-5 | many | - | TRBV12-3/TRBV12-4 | TGTGCCAGCAGTTCCATCCGGGACCCCGAGACCCAGTACTTC | CASSSIRDPETQYF
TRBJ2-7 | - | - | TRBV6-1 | TGTGCCAGCAGTGAATTCGTCTACGAGCAGTACTTC | CASSEFVYEQYF
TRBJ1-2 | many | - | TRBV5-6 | TGTGCCAGCAGCTTGGTCTGGGCTAACTATGGCTACACCTTC | CASSLVWANYGYTF
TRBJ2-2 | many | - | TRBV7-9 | TGTGCCAGCAGGCCCGTTTCCACCGGGGAGCTGTTTTTT | CASRPVSTGELFF
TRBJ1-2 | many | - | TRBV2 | TGTGCCAGCCTTCAGGCGGGGGGAAGTGTTGGCTACACCTTC | CASLQAGGSVGYTF
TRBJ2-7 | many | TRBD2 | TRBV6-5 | TGTGCCAGCAGATCCACGGGACTAACCTCCTACGAGCAGTACTTC | CASRSTGLTSYEQYF
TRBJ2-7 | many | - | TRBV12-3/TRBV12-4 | TGTGCCAGCAGTTTGGGGGAGCTGAACTCATTCGAGCAGTACTTC | CASSLGELNSFEQYF
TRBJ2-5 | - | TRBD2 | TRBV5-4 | TGTGCCAGCAGCTTGGTCGCGGCTAGCGGGAGGGGGTCCCAAGAGACCCTGTACTTC | CASSLVAASGRGSQETLYF
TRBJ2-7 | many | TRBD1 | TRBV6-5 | TGTGCCAGCAGTTGGTCCGTCCCTGGACAGGGGAGAAACGAGCAGTACTTC | CASSWSVPGQGRNEQYF
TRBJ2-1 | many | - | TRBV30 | TGTGCCTGGAGCCAGACTAATGAGCAGTTCTTC | CAWSQTNEQFF
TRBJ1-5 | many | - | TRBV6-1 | TGTGCCAGCAGTGGGGAGACTTATAGCAATCAGCCCCAGCATTTT | CASSGETYSNQPQHF
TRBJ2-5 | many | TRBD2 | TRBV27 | TGTGCCAGCAGTCCTCTCGGACTAGCGGATAGGGAGACCCAGTACTTC | CASSPLGLADRETQYF
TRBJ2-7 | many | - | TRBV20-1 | TGCAGTGCTACGGTTTCTTCCGAGCAGTACTTC | CSATVSSEQYF
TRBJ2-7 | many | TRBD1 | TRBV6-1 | TGTGCCAGCACCCTAGACAGGGATAACTACGAGCAGTACTTC | CASTLDRDNYEQYF
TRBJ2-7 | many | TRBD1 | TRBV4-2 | TGTGCCAGCAGACAAAGCACCGGGACAGGGTCCTACGAGCAGTACTTC | CASRQSTGTGSYEQYF
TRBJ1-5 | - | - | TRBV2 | TGTGCCAGCAGTGAAGACAGGGAGAAGGGTCAGCCCCAGCATTTT | CASSEDREKGQPQHF
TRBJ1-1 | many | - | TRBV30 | TGTGCCTGGATTAGACTAGGAGCAGACTCGACTTTCTTT | CAWIRLGADSTFF
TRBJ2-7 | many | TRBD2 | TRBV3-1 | TGTGCCAGCAGCCCGATCACTAGCGGGAGGGCATACTCCTACGAGCAGTACTTC | CASSPITSGRAYSYEQYF
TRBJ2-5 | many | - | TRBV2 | TGTGCCAGCAGTGAAGCGCGGAGACAGACGAAAGAGACCCAGTACTTC | CASSEARRQTKETQYF
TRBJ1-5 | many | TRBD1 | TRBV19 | TGTGCCAGTGGACAGGGCACCAATCAGCCCCAGCATTTT | CASGQGTNQPQHF
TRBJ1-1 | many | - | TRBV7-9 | TGTGCCAGCAGCTTATACGGGAAGAACACTGAAGCTTTCTTT | CASSLYGKNTEAFF
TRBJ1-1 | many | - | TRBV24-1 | TGTGCCACCAGTGACCGGCAGGGCGTTAGGGACACTGAAGCTTTCTTT | CATSDRQGVRDTEAFF
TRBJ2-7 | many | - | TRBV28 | TGTGCCAGCAGTTTAATAGGGGTGTACGAGCAGTACTTC | CASSLIGVYEQYF
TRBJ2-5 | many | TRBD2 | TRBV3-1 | TGTGCCAGCAGCCCGCTCGGACTAGCGGGAGAGGGGACCCAGTACTTC | CASSPLGLAGEGTQYF
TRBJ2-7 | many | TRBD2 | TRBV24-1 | TGTGCCACCAGTGATTTGTACGGGAGGGGCTACGAGCAGTACTTC | CATSDLYGRGYEQYF